These 27 T cell receptor beta chains were sequenced from one sample in a study of shared clonotypes between healthy human individuals. TCRdb's table, derived via immunoSEQ multiplex PCR, lists solely in-frame clones and lacks some. Found here are 750,000 to 1,000,000 clones, 80% to 95% of them singletons; the top ten hold around 24%. CD45RO-negative, CCR7-positively selected cells formed the naive CD8 fraction, excluding terminally differentiated effector memory CD45RA+ cells. Input material: naive CD8+ T cells sorted from blood. All receptors come from a man aged 25-45 years in good health.

The chain has TRBV10-2 and TRBJ2-2, with no clear D. CDR1 and CDR2 (germline): WSHSY, SAAADI. Trimming left V 3 bases short and J 9 bases short, with 11 bases between. The CDR3 runs 13 residues. The CDR3 region is CASSDGVHRELFF. The CDR3, as DNA: TGCGCCAGCAGTGATGGCGTACACAGGGAGCTGTTTTTT.

CDR3 nucleotide sequence: TGTGCCAGCTCACGGGGGGGGACTAGCGAATACGAGCAGTACTTC. This sequence encodes CASSRGGTSEYEQYF. The rearrangement uses TRBV18 and TRBJ2-7; 10 bases fit TRBD2. The J segment lost 4 bases and the V segment lost 4 bases, leaving 7 bases of the junction unmatched. The CDR3 sequence is 15 residues long. The germline CDR1 and CDR2 sequences are KGHSH and LQKENI.

CDR3 coding DNA: TGTGCCAGCAGCGCCGGGACAGGGCCCCCTGAAGCTTTCTTT. It specifies CASSAGTGPPEAFF. This rearrangement joins TRBV14 to TRBJ1-1; 9 nucleotides align to TRBD1. CDR1 is SGHDN and CDR2 is FVKESK in the germline V gene. The V segment lost 5 bases and the J segment 6 bases; nucleotides outside the gene matches: 7. This CDR3 is 14 amino acids long.

The V and J genes are TRBV7-2 and TRBJ2-1; TRBD2 agrees at 7 bases. CDR3 length: 15 residues. Germline assignment: CDR1 SGHTA and CDR2 FQGNSA. Trimming at V came to 5 bases and at J to 5 bases, leaving 9 bases not matched to a gene. Written as DNA, the CDR3 is TGTGCCAGCAGCCCAAATCCGGGACTACACAATGAGCAGTTCTTC. Translating it yields CASSPNPGLHNEQFF.

The CDR3 DNA reads TGTGCCAGCAGCCAAAAAAGTCCGGGACAGGGGATCTACGAGCAGTACTTC. Amino acid sequence: CASSQKSPGQGIYEQYF. The chain employs TRBV7-9 and TRBJ2-7, with 10 bases fitting TRBD1. Germline CDR1 and CDR2: SEHNR and FQNEAQ (reference sequence). The CDR3 totals 17 residues. J gave up 3 bases and V 5 bases, and 13 bases lay outside the gene matches.

The V and J genes are TRBV7-8 and TRBJ1-5; D call uncertain. CDR1 and CDR2 (germline): SGHVS, FQNEAQ. The CDR3 extends over 17 amino acids. The V and J ends lost 0 bases and 0 bases respectively, with 12 bases between them. The CDR3 spells CASSLARPGRSNQPQHF. The DNA for the CDR3 is TGTGCCAGCAGCTTAGCGCGACCGGGCCGTAGCAATCAGCCCCAGCATTTT.

CDR3: CSVVFAGHYEQYF. Written as DNA, the CDR3 is TGCAGCGTTGTCTTTGCAGGGCACTACGAGCAGTACTTC. The chain couples TRBV29-1 to TRBJ2-7; the D gene is possibly TRBD1 (5 bases). CDR1 SQVTM and CDR2 ANQGSEA come from the germline V gene. The V end was cut by 4 bases, the J end by 3 bases, with 13 bases between. The CDR3 covers 13 residues.

This chain uses TRBV27 with TRBJ1-3, with D possibly matching TRBD1 (5 bases). Trimming removed 4 bases from V and 0 bases from J, with 13 bases in between. CDR3 size: 16 residues. Germline V CDR1 and CDR2: MNHEY, SMNVEV (reference sequence). The CDR3 is CASSSLTGSSGNTIYF. In DNA form, the CDR3 reads TGTGCCAGCAGTTCACTCACAGGTTCCTCTGGAAACACCATATATTTT.

The CDR3: CASSSPTDNEQFF. The CDR3 DNA sequence: TGTGCCAGCAGCTCGCCTACAGACAATGAGCAGTTCTTC. The chain recombines TRBV7-9 with TRBJ2-1, with D unclear. The CDR3 totals 13 residues. The V end was cut by 4 bases, the J end by 5 bases, with 9 bases between. The germline V gene has CDR1 SEHNR and CDR2 FQNEAQ (reference sequence).

This clone has only one observation. The CDR3 DNA reads as TGTGCCAGCAGCGGCCGGGACGGAAGACCCTACGAGCAGTACTTC. Translating gives CASSGRDGRPYEQYF. The chain is built from TRBV5-6 and TRBJ2-7, with D tentatively TRBD1 or TRBD2 (5 bases each). V was pared by 4 bases and J by 2 bases, with 16 bases between. Germline V gene lookup returns CDR1 SGHDT and CDR2 YYEEEE. This CDR3 is built from 15 residues.

In regard to this clone: At the DNA level, this CDR3 is encoded by other sequences in the same sample as well. This sequence joins TRBV6-1 and TRBJ2-1; 10 bases match TRBD2. This CDR3 spans 13 amino acids. V was pared by 9 bases and J by 4 bases, with 3 bases of the junction left unmatched. Germline lookup yields CDR1 MNHNS and CDR2 SASEGT. The CDR3 reads CASGLAAYNEQFF. The CDR3 region has the DNA TGTGCCAGTGGACTAGCGGCATACAATGAGCAGTTCTTC.

The gene calls are TRBV13 and TRBJ1-4, with D unclear. CDR1 and CDR2 from the germline V gene are PRHDT and FYEKMQ (reference sequence). The CDR3 has 13 residues. The germline V and J ends were trimmed by 2 bases and 3 bases, with 4 bases remaining between them. CDR3 in DNA: TGTGCCAGCAGCTTAACCCCTAATGAAAAACTGTTTTTT. It encodes CASSLTPNEKLFF. Full variable domain (remainder filled in from reference TRBV13 and TRBJ1-4): AAGVIQSPRHLIKEKRETATLKCYPIPRHDTVYWYQQGPGQDPQFLISFYEKMQSDKGSIPDRFSAQQFSDYHSELNMSSLELGDSALYFCASSLTPNEKLFFGSGTQLSVL.

The CDR3 DNA reads as TGTGCCAGCAGCCAAGGGAGCGGGGACTACAATGAGCAGTTCTTC. Residues: CASSQGSGDYNEQFF. The chain uses TRBV7-3 and TRBJ2-1, with 7 positions matching TRBD2. Trimming removed 5 bases from V and 3 bases from J; junction bases left unmatched: 7. The germline CDR1 and CDR2 sequences are SGHTA and FQGTGA. The CDR3 covers 15 residues.

J is TRBJ2-7 and V is TRBV6-5; D not resolved. This CDR3 has 14 residues. Trimming stripped 2 bases from V and 0 bases from J, with 8 bases between. The germline V gene has CDR1 MNHEY and CDR2 SVGAGI. The CDR3 sequence is CASSYGKSSYEQYF. The DNA of the CDR3 is TGTGCCAGCAGTTACGGGAAAAGCTCCTACGAGCAGTACTTC.

This clone was found once. V usage is TRBV27 and J usage is TRBJ2-7; 7 bases are shared with TRBD2. The germline V gene encodes CDR1 MNHEY and CDR2 SMNVEV (reference sequence). CDR3 length: 13 amino acids. Trimming at V came to 5 bases and at J to 3 bases, leaving 4 bases not matched to a gene. The CDR3 loop reads CASSPGGYYEQYF. Written as DNA, the CDR3 is TGTGCCAGCAGTCCGGGGGGATACTACGAGCAGTACTTC.

V gene TRBV11-3 combines with J gene TRBJ2-6; D gene uncertain. Germline V gene data show CDR1 as SGHNT and CDR2 as YENEEA. Trimming pared 5 bases from V and 1 base from J, leaving 9 bases between. The length of the CDR3 is 15 residues. Here the CDR3 DNA reads TGTGCCAGCAGCCCCGTCAGGTCTGGGGCCAACGTCCTGACTTTC. Translated: CASSPVRSGANVLTF.

The chain joins TRBV29-1 to TRBJ1-2; D possibly corresponds to TRBD1 (6 bases). This CDR3 spans 13 amino acids. Germline assignment: CDR1 SQVTM and CDR2 ANQGSEA. Trimming took off 6 bases at V and 6 bases at J, with 17 bases between the two ends. CDR3 DNA: TGCAGCGTCGAGAACAGGGACGGCGATGGCTACACCTTC. Translated: CSVENRDGDGYTF.

The chain joins TRBV13 to TRBJ2-7, with D uncertain. Germline V lookup: CDR1 PRHDT, CDR2 FYEKMQ (reference sequence). Trimming left V 5 bases short and J 2 bases short, with 16 bases between. There are 15 residues in the CDR3. CDR3 amino acids: CASSPAGWVTYEQYF. In DNA, the CDR3 is TGTGCCAGCAGCCCCGCCGGGTGGGTAACCTACGAGCAGTACTTC.

This clone was seen just once. This chain uses TRBV11-2 with TRBJ2-2; D might be TRBD1 (6 bases). Trimming pared 7 bases from V and 4 bases from J, leaving 16 bases between. Germline V gives CDR1 SGHAT, CDR2 FQNNGV. The CDR3 is made up of 15 amino acids. The CDR3 bases are TGTGCCAGCATTAGTCCCCTAGGGGGCACCGGGGAGCTGTTTTTT. Translation: CASISPLGGTGELFF.

The chain employs TRBV27 and TRBJ2-1; 9 nucleotides agree with TRBD2. With V trimmed by 5 bases and J by 5 bases, 13 bases remained unmatched. The CDR3 covers 17 residues. Germline-derived CDR1 and CDR2 are MNHEY and SMNVEV (reference sequence). CDR3 bases: TGTGCCAGCAGTCCCCCCGAAACTAGCGGGTTGCACAATGAGCAGTTCTTC. This gives the protein CASSPPETSGLHNEQFF.

The rearrangement uses TRBV11-3 and TRBJ2-2, with no clear D. Germline CDR1 and CDR2: SGHNT and YENEEA. Deletions cut 5 bases from V and 5 bases from J, with 6 bases between. The CDR3 spans 12 residues. CDR3 sequence reads: CASSKVTGELFF. The CDR3 bases are TGTGCCAGCAGCAAGGTGACCGGGGAGCTGTTTTTT.

The CDR3 nucleotides are TGTGCCAGCAACGAGGGACAGGGGGCAGAGACCCAGTACTTC. It codes for CASNEGQGAETQYF. The chain is built from TRBV9 and TRBJ2-5, with 12 nucleotides matching TRBD1. Germline V lookup: CDR1 SGDLS, CDR2 YYNGEE. CDR3 length: 14 residues. V gave up 6 bases and J gave up 4 bases; unmatched junction bases: 4.

The rearrangement links TRBV28 to TRBJ1-5, with TRBD1 identical over 8 bases. The CDR3 covers 16 residues. Germline loops: CDR1 MDHEN, CDR2 SYDVKM. The junction had 11 bases not matched to a gene; V was cut back by 5 bases and J by 5 bases. CDR3 region: CASSPPDRVIDQPQHF. CDR3 DNA sequence: TGTGCCAGCAGTCCGCCGGACAGGGTGATTGATCAGCCCCAGCATTTT.

With respect to this clone: Distinct nucleotide sequences in the sample also encode this CDR3. The V call is TRBV27, the J call TRBJ2-7, with 8 bases that match TRBD1. The ends lost 2 bases at V and 1 base at J; junction bases unmatched: 4. The CDR3 length is 15 residues. CDR1 is MNHEY, CDR2 SMNVEV, per germline (reference sequence). Here the CDR3 DNA reads TGTGCCAGCAGTTTAGCCGGACAGGGATCCTACGAGCAGTACTTC. Its translation: CASSLAGQGSYEQYF.

V is TRBV9 and J is TRBJ2-5; tentative D call: TRBD1 (6 bases). Germline V gives CDR1 SGDLS, CDR2 YYNGEE. V lost 3 bases and J 6 bases, leaving 15 bases between the germline ends. The CDR3 loop spans 14 amino acids. This CDR3 is CASSANTGLQTQYF. As DNA, the CDR3 is TGTGCCAGCAGCGCAAACACAGGGCTGCAGACCCAGTACTTC. Combining the CDR3 with reference TRBV9 and TRBJ2-5 gives the whole variable domain DSGVTQTPKHLITATGQRVTLRCSPRSGDLSVYWYQQSLDQGLQFLIQYYNGEERAKGNILERFSAQQFPDLHSELNLSSLELGDSALYFCASSANTGLQTQYFGPGTRLLVL.

In DNA, the CDR3 is TGCAGCGCCGTCGGGACTAGCGGGATATACGAGCAGTACTTC. Its translation is CSAVGTSGIYEQYF. The V call is TRBV29-1, the J call TRBJ2-7; TRBD2 matches 13 bases. The CDR3 sequence is 14 residues long. V gave up 7 bases and J gave up 4 bases; unmatched junction bases: 7. Germline loops: CDR1 SQVTM, CDR2 ANQGSEA.

The chain recombines TRBV6-1 with TRBJ1-4; D gene unclear. In germline, CDR1 is MNHNS, CDR2 SASEGT. Trimming left V 3 bases short and J 8 bases short, with 19 bases between. This CDR3 has 16 amino acids. CDR3 protein: CASSDLVWEGEEKLFF. In nucleotides, the CDR3 is TGTGCCAGCAGTGACCTAGTTTGGGAGGGCGAGGAAAAACTGTTTTTT.